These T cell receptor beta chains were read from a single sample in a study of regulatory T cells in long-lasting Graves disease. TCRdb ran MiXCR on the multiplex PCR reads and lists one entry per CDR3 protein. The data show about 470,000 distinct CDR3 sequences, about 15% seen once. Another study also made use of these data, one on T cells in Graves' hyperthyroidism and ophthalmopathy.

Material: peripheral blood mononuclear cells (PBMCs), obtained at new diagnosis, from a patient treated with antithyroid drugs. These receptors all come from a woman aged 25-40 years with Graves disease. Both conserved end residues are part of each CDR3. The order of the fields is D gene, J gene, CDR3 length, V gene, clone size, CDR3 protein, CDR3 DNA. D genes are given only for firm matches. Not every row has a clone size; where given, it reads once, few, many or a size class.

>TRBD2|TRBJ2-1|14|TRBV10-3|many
CAISERTSYNEQFF
TGTGCCATCAGTGAGAGGACTAGTTACAATGAGCAGTTCTTC
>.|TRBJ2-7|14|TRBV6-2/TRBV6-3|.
CASSFAGSPNEQYF
TGTGCCAGCAGTTTTGCAGGAAGCCCCAACGAGCAGTACTTC
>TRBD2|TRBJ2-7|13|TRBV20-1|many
CSARGLAGYEQYF
TGCAGTGCTAGAGGACTAGCGGGGTACGAGCAGTACTTC
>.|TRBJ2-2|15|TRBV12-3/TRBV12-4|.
CASSLRVQGAGELFF
TGTGCCAGCAGTTTAAGGGTCCAGGGCGCCGGGGAGCTGTTTTTT
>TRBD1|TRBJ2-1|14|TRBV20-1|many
CSATGVSSYNEQFF
TGCAGTGCCACAGGGGTGTCCTCCTACAATGAGCAGTTCTTC
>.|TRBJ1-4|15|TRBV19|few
CASSTGLAANEKLFF
TGTGCCAGTAGTACAGGACTCGCGGCTAATGAAAAACTGTTTTTT
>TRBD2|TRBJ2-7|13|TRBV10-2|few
CASLAGDAYEQYF
TGCGCCAGTCTAGCGGGAGACGCCTACGAGCAGTACTTC
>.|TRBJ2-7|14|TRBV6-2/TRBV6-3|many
CASSYQDGPYEQYF
TGTGCCAGCAGTTACCAAGACGGCCCCTACGAGCAGTACTTC
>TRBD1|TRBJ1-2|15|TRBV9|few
CASSGGTGKKDGYTF
TGTGCCAGCAGCGGGGGGACAGGGAAAAAGGATGGCTACACCTTC
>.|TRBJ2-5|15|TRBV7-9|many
CASSLGGGSQETQYF
TGTGCCAGCAGCTTGGGGGGCGGTAGTCAAGAGACCCAGTACTTC
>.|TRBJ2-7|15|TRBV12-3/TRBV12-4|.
CASSSPPDNYHEQYF
TGTGCCAGCAGTTCCCCCCCGGACAACTACCACGAGCAGTACTTC
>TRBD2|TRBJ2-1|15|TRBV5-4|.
CASSFGLGPYNEQFF
TGTGCCAGCAGCTTCGGACTAGGGCCCTACAATGAGCAGTTCTTC
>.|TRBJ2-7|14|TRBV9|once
CASSVTQTPYEQYF
TGTGCCAGCAGCGTTACGCAGACCCCATACGAGCAGTACTTC
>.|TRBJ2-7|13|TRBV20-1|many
CSRAAGTENEQYF
TGCAGCCGCGCGGCTGGGACGGAAAACGAGCAGTACTTC
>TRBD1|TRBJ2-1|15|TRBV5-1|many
CASSAGTGSYNEQFF
TGCGCCAGCAGCGCCGGGACAGGCTCCTACAATGAGCAGTTCTTC
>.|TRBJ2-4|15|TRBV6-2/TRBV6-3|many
CASSPLQRAKNIQYF
TGTGCCAGCAGCCCTCTCCAGCGGGCCAAAAACATTCAGTACTTC
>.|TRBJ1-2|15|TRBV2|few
CASRVDRAANYGYTF
TGTGCCAGCAGGGTTGACAGAGCAGCTAACTATGGCTACACCTTC
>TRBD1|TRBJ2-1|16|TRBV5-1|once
CASSSQTGGMFNEQFF
TGCGCCAGCAGCTCCCAGACAGGGGGCATGTTCAATGAGCAGTTCTTC
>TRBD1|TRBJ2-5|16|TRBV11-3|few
CASSLGTGGNKETQYF
TGTGCCAGCAGCTTAGGGACAGGGGGGAATAAAGAGACCCAGTACTTC
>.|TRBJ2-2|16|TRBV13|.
CASSPIGISNTGELFF
TGTGCCAGCAGCCCCATTGGGATTTCGAACACCGGGGAGCTGTTTTTT
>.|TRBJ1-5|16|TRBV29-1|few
CSVEGGGWLSNQPQHF
TGCAGCGTTGAAGGGGGGGGCTGGTTGAGCAATCAGCCCCAGCATTTT
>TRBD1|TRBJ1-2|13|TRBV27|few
CASSQRTGDGYTF
TGTGCCAGCAGCCAGAGGACAGGCGACGGCTACACCTTC
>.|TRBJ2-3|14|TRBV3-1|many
CASSQDRGTDTQYF
TGTGCCAGCAGCCAAGATCGGGGCACAGATACGCAGTATTTT
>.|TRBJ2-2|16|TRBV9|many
CASSVAAGLETGELFF
TGTGCCAGCAGCGTAGCGGCAGGGTTGGAGACCGGGGAGCTGTTTTTT
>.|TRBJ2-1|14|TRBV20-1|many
CSALYRHSYNEQFF
TGCAGTGCCCTCTACAGGCACTCCTACAATGAGCAGTTCTTC
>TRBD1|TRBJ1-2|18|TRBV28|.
CASSFPGTGGPKNYDYTF
TGTGCCAGCAGTTTTCCCGGGACAGGGGGCCCAAAGAACTATGACTACACCTTC
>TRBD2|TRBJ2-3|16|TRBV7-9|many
CASSLDPAGGTDTQYF
TGTGCCAGCAGCTTAGATCCGGCGGGAGGGACAGATACGCAGTATTTT
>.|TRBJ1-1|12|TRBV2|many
CASSGIFSEAFF
TGTGCCAGCAGTGGGATCTTCTCTGAAGCTTTCTTT
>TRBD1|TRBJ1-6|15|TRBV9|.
CASKRTGEGNSPLHF
TGTGCCAGCAAACGGACAGGGGAGGGTAATTCACCCCTCCACTTT
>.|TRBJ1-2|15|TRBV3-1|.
CASSQGQKVNYGYTF
TGTGCCAGCAGCCAAGGGCAGAAAGTTAACTATGGCTACACCTTC
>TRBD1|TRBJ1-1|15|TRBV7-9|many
CASSLSQGVGTEAFF
TGTGCCAGCAGCTTAAGTCAGGGGGTGGGCACTGAAGCTTTCTTT
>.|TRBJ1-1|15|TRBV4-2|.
CASSQALGMNTEAFF
TGTGCCAGCAGCCAAGCCCTCGGTATGAACACTGAAGCTTTCTTT
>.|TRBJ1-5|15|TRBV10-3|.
CAIWDPAYSNQPQHF
TGTGCCATCTGGGACCCGGCTTATAGCAATCAGCCCCAGCATTTT
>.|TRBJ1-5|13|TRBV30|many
CAWSAGGNQPQHF
TGTGCCTGGAGTGCAGGGGGCAATCAGCCCCAGCATTTT
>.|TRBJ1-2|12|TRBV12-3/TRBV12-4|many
CASSLRGGGYTF
TGTGCCAGCAGTTTACGAGGCGGTGGCTACACCTTC
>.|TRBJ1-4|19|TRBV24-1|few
CATSDADPGPGATNEKLFF
TGTGCCACCAGTGATGCAGACCCGGGCCCCGGAGCAACTAATGAAAAACTGTTTTTT
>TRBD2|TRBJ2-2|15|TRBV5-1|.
CASSLWSSGTGELFF
TGCGCCAGCAGCTTGTGGTCTAGCGGAACCGGGGAGCTGTTTTTT
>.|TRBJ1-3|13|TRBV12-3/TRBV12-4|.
CATLSPGENTIYF
TGTGCCACCTTGAGCCCGGGAGAAAACACCATATATTTT
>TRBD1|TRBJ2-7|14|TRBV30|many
CAWSPRTGTYEQYF
TGTGCCTGGAGTCCCCGGACAGGAACCTACGAGCAGTACTTC
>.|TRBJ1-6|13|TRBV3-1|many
CASSQDSNSPLHF
TGTGCCAGCAGCCAAGACAGTAATTCACCCCTCCACTTT
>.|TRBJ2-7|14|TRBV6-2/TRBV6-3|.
CATTQWDTTYEQYF
TGTGCCACAACTCAGTGGGACACCACCTACGAGCAGTACTTC
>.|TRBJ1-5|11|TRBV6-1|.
CATSDSPPQHF
TGTGCCACCTCGGACAGTCCGCCCCAGCATTTT